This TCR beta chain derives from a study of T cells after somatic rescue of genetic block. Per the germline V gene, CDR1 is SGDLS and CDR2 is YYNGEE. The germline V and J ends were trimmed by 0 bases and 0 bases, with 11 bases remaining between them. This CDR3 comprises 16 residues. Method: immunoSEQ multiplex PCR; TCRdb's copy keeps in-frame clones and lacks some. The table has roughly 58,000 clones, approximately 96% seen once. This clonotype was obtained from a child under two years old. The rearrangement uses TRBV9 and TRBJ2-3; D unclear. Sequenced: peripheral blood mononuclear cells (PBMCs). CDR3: CASSVDRLSSTDTQYF. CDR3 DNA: TGTGCCAGCAGCGTAGATCGACTCTCTAGCACAGATACGCAGTATTTT. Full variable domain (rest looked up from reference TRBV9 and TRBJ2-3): DSGVTQTPKHLITATGQRVTLRCSPRSGDLSVYWYQQSLDQGLQFLIQYYNGEERAKGNILERFSAQQFPDLHSELNLSSLELGDSALYFCASSVDRLSSTDTQYFGPGTRLTVL.